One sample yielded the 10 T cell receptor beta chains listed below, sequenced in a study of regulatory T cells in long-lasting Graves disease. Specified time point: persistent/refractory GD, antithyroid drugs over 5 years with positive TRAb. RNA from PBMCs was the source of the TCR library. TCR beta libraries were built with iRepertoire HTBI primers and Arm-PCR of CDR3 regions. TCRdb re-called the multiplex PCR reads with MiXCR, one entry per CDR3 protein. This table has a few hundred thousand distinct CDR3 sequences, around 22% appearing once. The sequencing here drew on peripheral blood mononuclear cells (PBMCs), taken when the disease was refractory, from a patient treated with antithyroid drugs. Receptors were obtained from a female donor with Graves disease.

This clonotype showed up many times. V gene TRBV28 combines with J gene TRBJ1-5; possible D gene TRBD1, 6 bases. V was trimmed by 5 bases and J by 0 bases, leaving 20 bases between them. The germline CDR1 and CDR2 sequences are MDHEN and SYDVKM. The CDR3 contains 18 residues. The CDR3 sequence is CASSQPSDRTNSNQPQHF. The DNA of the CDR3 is TGTGCCAGCAGTCAACCTTCAGACAGGACGAATAGCAATCAGCCCCAGCATTTT.

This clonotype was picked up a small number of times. CDR3: CASSLGPGMNTGELFF. CDR3 DNA sequence: TGTGCCAGCAGCCTGGGACCAGGGATGAACACCGGGGAGCTGTTTTTT. The V gene is TRBV3-1, the J gene TRBJ2-2; either TRBD1 or TRBD2 may fit D (5 bases each). This CDR3 is built from 16 residues. The germline V and J ends were trimmed by 4 bases and 1 base, with 13 bases remaining between them. Germline values: CDR1 LGHDT, CDR2 YNNKEL (reference sequence).

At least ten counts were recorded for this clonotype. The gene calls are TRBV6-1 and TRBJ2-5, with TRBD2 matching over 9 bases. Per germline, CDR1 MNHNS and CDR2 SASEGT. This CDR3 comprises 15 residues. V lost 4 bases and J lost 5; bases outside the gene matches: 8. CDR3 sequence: CASSGVAGVGETQYF. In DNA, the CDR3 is TGTGCCAGCAGTGGAGTAGCGGGAGTCGGTGAGACCCAGTACTTC.

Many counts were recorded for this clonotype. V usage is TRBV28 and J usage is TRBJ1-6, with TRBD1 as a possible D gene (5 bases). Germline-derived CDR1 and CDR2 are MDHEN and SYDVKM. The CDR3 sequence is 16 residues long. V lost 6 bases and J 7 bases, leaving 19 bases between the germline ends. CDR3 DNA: TGTGCCAGCAGCCCCGAGAGATGGGGCTGGAATTCACCCCTCCACTTT. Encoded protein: CASSPERWGWNSPLHF.

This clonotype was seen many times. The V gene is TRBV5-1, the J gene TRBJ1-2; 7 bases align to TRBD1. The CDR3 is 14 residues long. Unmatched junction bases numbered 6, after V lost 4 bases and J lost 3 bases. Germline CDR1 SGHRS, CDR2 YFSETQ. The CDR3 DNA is TGCGCCAGCAGCCCCGGACAGGACTACTATGGCTACACCTTC. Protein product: CASSPGQDYYGYTF.

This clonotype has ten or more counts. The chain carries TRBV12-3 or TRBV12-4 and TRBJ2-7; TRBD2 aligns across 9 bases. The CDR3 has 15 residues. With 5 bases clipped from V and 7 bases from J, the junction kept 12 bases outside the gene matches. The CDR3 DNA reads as TGTGCCAGCAGTCCAACTAGCGGGCCTGCGGGGGAGCAGTACTTC. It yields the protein CASSPTSGPAGEQYF.

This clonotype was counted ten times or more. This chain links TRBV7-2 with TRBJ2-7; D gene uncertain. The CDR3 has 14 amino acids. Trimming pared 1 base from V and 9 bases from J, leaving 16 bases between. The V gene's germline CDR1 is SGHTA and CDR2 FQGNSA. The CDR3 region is CASSLVPDPSGQYF. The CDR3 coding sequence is TGTGCCAGCAGCTTAGTCCCGGACCCCTCGGGGCAGTACTTC. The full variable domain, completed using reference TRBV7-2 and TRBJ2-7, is GAGVSQSPSNKVTEKGKDVELRCDPISGHTALYWYRQSLGQGLEFLIYFQGNSAPDKSGLPSDRFSAERTGGSVSTLTIQRTQQEDSAVYLCASSLVPDPSGQYFGPGTRLTVT.

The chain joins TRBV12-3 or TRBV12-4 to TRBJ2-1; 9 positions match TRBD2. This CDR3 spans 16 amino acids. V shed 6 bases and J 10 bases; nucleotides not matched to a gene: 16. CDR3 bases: TGTGCCAGCAGCGTAGGGGCGGGAGGGCCTTCATCCGAGCAGTTCTTC. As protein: CASSVGAGGPSSEQFF.

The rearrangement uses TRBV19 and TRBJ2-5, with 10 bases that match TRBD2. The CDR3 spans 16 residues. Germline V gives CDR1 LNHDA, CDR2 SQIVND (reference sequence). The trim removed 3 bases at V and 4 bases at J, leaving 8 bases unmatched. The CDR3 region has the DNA TGTGCCAGTAGTATCAGGCTAGCGGGAGCTGGAGAGACCCAGTACTTC. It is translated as CASSIRLAGAGETQYF. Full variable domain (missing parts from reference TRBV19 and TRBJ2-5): DGGITQSPKYLFRKEGQNVTLSCEQNLNHDAMYWYRQDPGQGLRLIYYSQIVNDFQKGDIAEGYSVSREKKESFPLTVTSAQKNPTAFYLCASSIRLAGAGETQYFGPGTRLLVL.

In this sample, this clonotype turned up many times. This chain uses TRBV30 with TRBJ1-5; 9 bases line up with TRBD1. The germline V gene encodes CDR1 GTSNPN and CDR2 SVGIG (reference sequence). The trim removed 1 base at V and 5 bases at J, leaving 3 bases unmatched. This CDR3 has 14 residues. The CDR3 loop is CAWSGQGGYQPQHF. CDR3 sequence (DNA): TGTGCCTGGAGTGGACAGGGGGGGTATCAGCCCCAGCATTTT.